This T cell receptor beta chain is from a study of OX40 agonist ivuxolimab in advanced cancers. Study at large: Recorded diagnoses for dose-escalation patients were hepatocellular carcinoma, melanoma, renal cell or head and neck cancer.

Data came from immunoSEQ multiplex PCR; TCRdb stores just in-frame clones and leaves some out. The data contain roughly 76,000 clones, around nine tenths of them singletons. CDR3 size: 13 residues. Germline values: CDR1 SGHRS, CDR2 YFSETQ. V lost 4 bases to trimming and J lost 4 bases, with 11 bases between them. The rearrangement joins TRBV5-1 to TRBJ1-2, with a tentative D call TRBD1 (6 bases). This sequence originates from an adult with an advanced solid tumor such as melanoma, head and neck, liver or kidney cancer. Sequencing was performed on CD4+ or CD8+ T cells sorted from blood, taken in a trial of the OX40 agonist ivuxolimab. DNA of the CDR3: TGCGCCAGCAGCCCGGACAGCGGCTATGGCTACACCTTC. It translates to CASSPDSGYGYTF.